The T cell receptor (beta chain) under discussion was sequenced for a study of blood T cell repertoires in COVID-19. Study-wide context: Collection of acute and convalescent COVID-19 samples took place in the United States, Italy and Spain. Sample material is recorded as cDNA or gDNA derived from T cells, B-cell-depleted T cells, or PBMCs.

V dropped 1 base and J dropped 7; count of bases not matched to a gene: 4. The CDR3 covers 16 residues. Germline V CDR1 and CDR2: MNHEY, SVGEGT. Authors' data handling: Reference gene primer amplification gave nucleated cell count estimates. Using immunoSEQ multiplex PCR, the repertoire was profiled, and TCRdb retains in-frame clones only, with some absent. That table supplies the V and J calls and clone size; D and trimming were determined from the DNA. The sample shows approximately 300,000 clones, around four fifths of them seen only once. Sequencing was done on a sample of peripheral blood. This clonotype was sampled from a woman aged 50 to 65 with acute or convalescent COVID-19. This sequence joins TRBV6-2 or TRBV6-3 and TRBJ2-1; 13 positions agree with TRBD2. The CDR3 region has the DNA TGTGCCAGCAGTTACTGGACTAGCGGGAGAGGAAATGAGCAGTTCTTC. Translating it yields CASSYWTSGRGNEQFF.